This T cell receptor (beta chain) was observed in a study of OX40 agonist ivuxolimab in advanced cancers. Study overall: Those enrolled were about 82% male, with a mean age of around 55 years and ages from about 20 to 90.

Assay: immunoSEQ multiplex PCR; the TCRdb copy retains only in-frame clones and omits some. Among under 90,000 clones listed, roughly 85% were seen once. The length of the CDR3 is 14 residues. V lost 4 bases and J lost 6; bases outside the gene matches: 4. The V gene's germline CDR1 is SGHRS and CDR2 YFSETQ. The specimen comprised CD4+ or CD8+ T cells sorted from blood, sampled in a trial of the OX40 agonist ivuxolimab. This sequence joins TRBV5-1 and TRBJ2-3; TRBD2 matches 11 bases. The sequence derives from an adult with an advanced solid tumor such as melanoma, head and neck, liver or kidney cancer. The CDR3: CASSTTSGVDTQYF. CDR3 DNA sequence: TGCGCCAGCAGCACGACTAGCGGGGTTGATACGCAGTATTTT.